Each of the 15 T cell receptor beta chains below was sequenced from the same sample in a study of post-analysis software for immune sequencing data. Which antigens these TCRs recognize remains unknown. Study-wide results and limits: A few TRBV segments (TRBV5-6, TRBV5-1 and TRBV20-1 among them) occurred more frequently in patients than in controls.

Unique molecular identifiers were present in the TCR beta cDNA libraries. TCRdb independently ran MiXCR on the PCR reads; one entry per CDR3 protein. The top ten hold around 0.6% of the sample, which has roughly 700,000 distinct CDR3 sequences, just under 30% seen once. Sequencing input: blood. These receptors originate from a girl between 10 and 17 years old with multiple sclerosis.

The chain couples TRBV6-5 to TRBJ2-7, with 7 bases identical to TRBD1. The CDR3 extends over 15 amino acids. Looked up from germline, CDR1 is MNHEY and CDR2 is SVGAGI. The junction had 9 bases not matched to a gene; V was cut back by 0 bases and J by 7 bases. CDR3 loop: CASSYSKGAHNEQYF. In DNA form, the CDR3 reads TGTGCCAGCAGTTACTCGAAGGGGGCCCACAATGAGCAGTACTTC.

J is TRBJ1-4 and V is TRBV27; D is ambiguous. Germline CDR1 MNHEY, CDR2 SMNVEV (reference sequence). V was pared by 0 bases and J by 0 bases, with 5 bases between. The CDR3 is 15 amino acids. CDR3 in DNA: TGTGCCAGCAGTTTATCCCAGACAACTAATGAAAAACTGTTTTTT. It codes for CASSLSQTTNEKLFF.

This clonotype was recorded at least ten times. The chain joins TRBV7-9 to TRBJ2-7, with a weak D call TRBD2 (5 bases). Germline V lookup: CDR1 SEHNR, CDR2 FQNEAQ (reference sequence). Trimming cost V 1 base and J 6 bases, with 13 bases left between them. The CDR3 sequence is 14 residues long. CDR3 DNA sequence: TGTGCCAGCAGCTTAGTTGGGCTAGCCGGCGAGCAGTACTTC. Its translation: CASSLVGLAGEQYF.

This chain links TRBV9 with TRBJ2-2; D gene ambiguous. Germline V gene sequence: CDR1 SGDLS, CDR2 YYNGEE. V was pared by 3 bases and J by 5 bases, with 5 bases between. The CDR3 consists of 12 residues. This chain's CDR3 is CASSAHTGELFF. In DNA form, the CDR3 reads TGTGCCAGCAGCGCACATACCGGGGAGCTGTTTTTT.

Turning to this clonotype: Given a much more abundant clone one base away, this may be a read error. The chain combines TRBV12-5 with TRBJ2-5; 7 nucleotides align to TRBD2. Germline-derived CDR1 and CDR2 are LGHNT and FRNRAP. This CDR3 is 15 amino acids long. V gave up 4 bases and J gave up 11 bases; unmatched junction bases: 16. The CDR3 protein is CASGYGGGGHNEQYF. Here the CDR3 DNA reads TGTGCTAGTGGTTACGGCGGCGGGGGTCACAATGAGCAGTACTTC.

In regard to this clonotype: This may stem from a read error, because a much larger clone lies one nucleotide away. The V gene is TRBV10-1, the J gene TRBJ2-7; TRBD1 agrees at 8 bases. The CDR3 is 15 residues long. V was clipped by 3 bases and J by 7 bases; unmatched bases: 11. Germline V gives CDR1 WNHNN, CDR2 SYGVQD (reference sequence). Here the CDR3 reads CASSDSDRVYNEQYF. CDR3 nucleotides: TGCGCCAGCAGTGATTCGGACAGGGTATACAATGAGCAGTACTTC.

This clonotype was seen many times. This chain joins TRBV29-1 and TRBJ2-7; possibly TRBD2 for D (5 bases). This CDR3 has 12 amino acids. The V gene's germline CDR1 is SQVTM and CDR2 ANQGSEA. With 3 bases removed from V and 3 bases from J, the gap between germline ends came to 9 bases. CDR3 protein: CSVESDYYEQYF. The DNA of the CDR3 is TGCAGCGTTGAGTCCGACTACTACGAGCAGTACTTC.

This clonotype was recorded a few times. The chain couples TRBV6-2 or TRBV6-3 to TRBJ2-1, with D hard to call. The CDR3 covers 16 residues. V was clipped by 6 bases and J by 3 bases, with 18 bases between them. CDR1 and CDR2 from the germline V gene are MNHEY and SVGEGT. In DNA, the CDR3 is TGTGCCAGCAGCCCACTTCAAGGTCTCATCTACAATGAGCAGTTCTTC. It codes for CASSPLQGLIYNEQFF.

This clonotype was picked up a small number of times. V gene TRBV14 combines with J gene TRBJ2-1; unclear D gene. V gave up 5 bases and J gave up 3 bases, with 8 bases separating them. This CDR3 comprises 13 residues. In germline, CDR1 is SGHDN, CDR2 FVKESK. The DNA for the CDR3 is TGTGCCAGCAGCTTCCTAGGCTACAATGAGCAGTTCTTC. Translating it yields CASSFLGYNEQFF.

The chain is built from TRBV29-1 and TRBJ2-1, with 8 bases aligning to TRBD2. The CDR3 has 18 amino acids. J lost 3 bases, V lost 3 bases, and 16 bases had no gene match. The V gene's germline CDR1 is SQVTM and CDR2 ANQGSEA. For the CDR3, the DNA is TGCAGCGTTGATACCCGCGGGAGGCCCCGTGTCGGCTACAATGAGCAGTTCTTC. It encodes CSVDTRGRPRVGYNEQFF.

This chain joins TRBV4-3 and TRBJ2-3; D unclear. The germline V gene encodes CDR1 LGHNA and CDR2 YSLEER. The CDR3 is 13 residues long. Trimming shortened V by 0 bases and J by 6 bases, and 7 bases separated the two germline ends. Here the CDR3 reads CASSQDPRDTQYF. CDR3 DNA sequence: TGCGCCAGCAGCCAAGATCCAAGGGATACGCAGTATTTT.

V and J are TRBV19 and TRBJ2-3, with D possibly TRBD1 on 5 matching bases. The CDR3 is 13 amino acids. Trimming stripped 5 bases from V and 5 bases from J, with 11 bases between. Germline V gene data show CDR1 as LNHDA and CDR2 as SQIVND (reference sequence). In nucleotides, the CDR3 is TGTGCCAGTAGTGCTCAGGGTGGAGATACGCAGTATTTT. Protein: CASSAQGGDTQYF. Filled out from reference TRBV19 and TRBJ2-3, the complete variable domain reads DGGITQSPKYLFRKEGQNVTLSCEQNLNHDAMYWYRQDPGQGLRLIYYSQIVNDFQKGDIAEGYSVSREKKESFPLTVTSAQKNPTAFYLCASSAQGGDTQYFGPGTRLTVL.

This clonotype was picked up a small number of times. This chain uses TRBV7-2 with TRBJ1-1, with TRBD1 identical over 7 bases. CDR1 is SGHTA and CDR2 is FQGNSA in the germline V gene. The CDR3 is 14 amino acids. Unmatched junction bases numbered 8, after V lost 4 bases and J lost 6 bases. CDR3 coding DNA: TGTGCCAGCAGCTGGGCCCGGGACAGAGCTGAAGCTTTCTTT. Translating it yields CASSWARDRAEAFF.

The table lists this clonotype with many counts. The chain joins TRBV3-1 to TRBJ1-5, with D unresolved. V was cut by 1 base and J by 5 bases, with 9 bases left in between. Germline loops: CDR1 LGHDT, CDR2 YNNKEL (reference sequence). The CDR3 has 14 amino acids. The CDR3 DNA reads TGTGCCAGCAGCCAAGGTCTAAGGGATCAGCCCCAGCATTTT. This sequence encodes CASSQGLRDQPQHF.

The chain recombines TRBV3-1 with TRBJ1-1; D remains unclear. With 4 bases removed from V and 5 bases from J, the gap between germline ends came to 20 bases. The CDR3 runs to 16 residues. The germline V gene has CDR1 LGHDT and CDR2 YNNKEL (reference sequence). CDR3 coding DNA: TGTGCCAGCAGCCCACTTTGGGCCACCCTAAAGACTGAAGCTTTCTTT. Protein product: CASSPLWATLKTEAFF.